The rows below give T cell receptor beta chains drawn from one sample of a study of identical twins. TCRdb reprocessed the 5' RACE reads with MiXCR, giving one entry per CDR3 protein. This table holds 300,000 to 400,000 distinct CDR3 sequences, about 12% found once. The sample was also reused in another study, on yellow fever vaccine responses in identical twins.

Sequenced: CD8+ T cells sorted from blood. These receptors originate from a woman younger than 35 in good health. CDR3s include the opening cysteine and the closing phenylalanine or tryptophan. The order of the fields is J gene, V gene, CDR3 protein.

TRBJ2-1 TRBV13 CASSLGGAGHNEQFF
TRBJ2-7 TRBV12-3/TRBV12-4 CASSSPGQVNSYEQYF
TRBJ2-2 TRBV7-9 CASSSLAGELFF
TRBJ1-2 TRBV2 CASSEVDRGPAGYTF
TRBJ2-3 TRBV10-1 CASSPIFTDTQYF
TRBJ2-7 TRBV27 CASSFGGTSLEQYF
TRBJ2-5 TRBV9 CASSAAGGQETQYF
TRBJ2-5 TRBV12-3/TRBV12-4 CATKTGFQETQYF
TRBJ2-5 TRBV4-1 CASSLGFTETQYF
TRBJ2-7 TRBV3-1 CASSPPGRYEQYF
TRBJ2-2 TRBV2 CASRTPGGALTGELFF
TRBJ2-3 TRBV24-1 CATSDLSSAGGLGTDTQYF
TRBJ2-5 TRBV2 CASSEGRQGILQTQYF
TRBJ2-3 TRBV20-1 CSWDPTSGTDTQYF
TRBJ2-2 TRBV7-8 CATLMNTGELFF
TRBJ2-3 TRBV9 CASSVGPSGSSTDTQYF
TRBJ2-1 TRBV7-9 CASSLAGGGPGNEQFF
TRBJ2-3 TRBV4-1 CASSQDVANTDTQYF
TRBJ2-2 TRBV12-3/TRBV12-4 CASSFYLNTGELFF
TRBJ1-1 TRBV20-1 CSARRDTRNTEAFF
TRBJ2-7 TRBV28 CASSFQGAAYEQYF
TRBJ2-6 TRBV15 CATSRDRFSGANVLTF
TRBJ2-5 TRBV20-1 CSARFGGSEETQYF
TRBJ2-1 TRBV12-3/TRBV12-4 CASVTGGGEQFF
TRBJ1-1 TRBV7-9 CASSSRSGGNTEAFF
TRBJ2-5 TRBV24-1 CATSDGDGTGGLETQYF
TRBJ1-1 TRBV27 CASSLGVGTEAFF
TRBJ2-3 TRBV6-1 CASSQYSTDTQYF
TRBJ2-1 TRBV14 CASSQVGLAAYNEQFF
TRBJ1-2 TRBV2 CASPEHRGFYGYTF
TRBJ2-1 TRBV12-3/TRBV12-4 CASSLVTFEQFF
TRBJ1-1 TRBV27 CASSLSSGATEAFF
TRBJ2-5 TRBV5-1 CASSSRFSTHRLAGGLETQYF
TRBJ1-5 TRBV6-1 CASSVTPRRQPQHF
TRBJ2-4 TRBV12-3/TRBV12-4 CASSFSSALAKNIQYF
TRBJ2-5 TRBV9 CASSPGNGGASETQYF
TRBJ2-3 TRBV19 CASSMGGPGEDTQYF
TRBJ2-1 TRBV20-1 CSAIVGNEQFF
TRBJ2-6 TRBV6-4 CASSDGSGANVLTF
TRBJ2-1 TRBV27 CASSWEGGAAEQFF
TRBJ2-7 TRBV2 CASSELDTYEQYF
TRBJ1-3 TRBV6-1 CASSEDLPGNTIYF
TRBJ2-1 TRBV7-9 CASSLEASVSNEQFF
TRBJ1-2 TRBV29-1 CSVDRQAGGYTF
TRBJ1-3 TRBV29-1 CSVRVGGVSGNTIYF
TRBJ2-1 TRBV29-1 CSVQRGTGESSYNEQFF
TRBJ2-5 TRBV6-1 CASSPNLQETQYF
TRBJ2-3 TRBV28 CASSPDSPTDTQYF